This record looks at one T cell receptor (beta chain) sequence and its context. Its antigen is still unknown. This record belongs to a study of cytomegalovirus exposure and HLA in healthy donors. The study ran its PCR with 60 Vbeta and 13 Jbeta primers. Method: immunoSEQ multiplex PCR; TCRdb's copy keeps in-frame clones and lacks some. The table has 130,000 to 150,000 clones, 80% seen once. CDR3 length: 15 residues. V dropped 4 bases and J dropped 0; count of bases not matched to a gene: 6. Germline CDR1 and CDR2: MNHEY and SVGAGI. Overall study results and limits: The classifier, whose performance was assessed in both the original and validation cohorts, reportedly diagnosed cytomegalovirus status with high specificity and sensitivity. Follow-up analysis found HLA locus-dependent TCR association rates, highest for DRB1 and lowest for HLA-C.

V gene TRBV6-5 combines with J gene TRBJ2-7, with 7 nucleotides matching TRBD2. Input material: PBMCs. This clonotype was obtained from a man aged 35 to 55 in good health and CMV-seropositive. As DNA, the CDR3 is TGTGCCAGCAGTTCGAAAGCGGGACCCTCCTACGAGCAGTACTTC. Its protein is CASSSKAGPSYEQYF.